Given below is one T cell receptor (beta chain) in context. The antigen is unknown. The data stem from a study of shared clonotypes between healthy human individuals. Study-level information: Researchers drew samples from two women and a few men aged 18 to 49.

The CDR3 is 16 residues long. J lost 1 base, V lost 1 base, and 4 bases had no gene match. CDR1 and CDR2 from the germline V gene are GTSNPN and SVGIG (reference sequence). Study-level results: The genetic and exposure-history diversity represented was limited by few donors.

Positively selected for CCR7, the CD45RO-negative cells used as naive CD8 cells excluded terminally differentiated effector memory CD45RA+ cells. Nashville, Tennessee was home to all donors, who were Caucasian adults. The sorted-subset replicate PCRs were given 150 to 250 ng DNA, which is 31,000 or so T cell genomes. This table comes from immunoSEQ multiplex PCR, and its TCRdb copy is limited to in-frame clones, with some not included. This sample yields some 2,100,000 clones, of which more than 85% are seen a single time; under 2% belongs to the top ten. The sequence was collected from a man in his late teens or twenties in good health. Some clones in this sample may be carry-over from other donors' samples. Input material: naive CD8+ T cells from PBMCs. The genes are TRBV30 and TRBJ2-7, with 13 bases fitting TRBD2. The CDR3 is CAWSGLAGGLSYEQYF. In DNA form, the CDR3 reads TGTGCCTGGAGTGGACTAGCGGGAGGACTTTCCTACGAGCAGTACTTC.